This T cell receptor (beta chain) was sequenced in a study of T cell repertoires in cytomegalovirus infection. Study summary: HLA-B-restricted CMV epitopes that are well studied were used alongside recently identified HLA-C-restricted ones. CMV infection and matching HLA type were both indicated by public TCR beta signatures. Study-level results: Summed frequency of public TCR beta families distinguished CMV carriers with the relevant HLA. Within the response measured ex vivo, HLA-C-restricted CMV-specific TCR beta clonotypes were dominant.

As to this clonotype: Antigen specificity is unknown.

V was clipped by 0 bases and J by 7 bases, with 4 bases between them. There are 12 residues in the CDR3. Germline CDR1 ENHRY, CDR2 SYGVKD. In TCRdb, the reads were re-called with MiXCR into one record per CDR3 protein. Of about 770,000 distinct CDR3 sequences detected, roughly 29% appear once; the ten largest clones hold over 10%. The chain is built from TRBV10-3 and TRBJ2-1; no clear D. The sequence derives from a human donor in good health (CMV status not recorded). Some clones in this sample may be carry-over from other donors' samples. This specimen was cultured CD8+ T cells from PBMCs, taken from culture after CMV antigen stimulation. CDR3 nucleotides: TGTGCCATCAGTGAGTCGGAGAATGAGCAGTTCTTC. It translates to CAISESENEQFF.